This TCR beta chain is drawn from a study of T cells in Graves' hyperthyroidism and ophthalmopathy. Study as a whole: Peripheral blood specimens were obtained at initial diagnosis, prior to any treatment.

The PBMCs were taken from about 10 ml of fresh peripheral blood. Amplified TCR beta CDR3 regions came from RNA transcripts. Researchers ran a first-round RT-PCR on the TCR CDR3 using the HTBI primer set. TCRdb re-derived calls from the multiplex PCR reads in MiXCR, one entry per CDR3 protein. The table lists around 400,000 distinct CDR3 sequences, less than 15% of them singletons. On this clonotype: Lacking the conserved final phenylalanine or tryptophan, this CDR3 likely reflects a read error.

The V gene end was trimmed by 0 bases and the J gene end by 4 bases; junction bases not matched to a gene: 3. This CDR3 is 15 amino acids long. The V gene's germline CDR1 is SGHNT and CDR2 YENEEA. This chain links TRBV11-3 with TRBJ1-3, with 7 bases lining up with TRBD1. Sequenced material: blood. The TCR was taken from a woman younger than 30 with Graves' hyperthyroidism. The CDR3 DNA reads TGTGCCAGCAGCTTAGAAGGGGGCCTCGGAAACACCATATATCTT. Protein product: CASSLEGGLGNTIYL.